One sample yielded the 22 T cell receptor beta chains listed below, sequenced in a study of spatial heterogeneity in lung cancer. Time point specified: sample taken at primary tumor resection. These receptors have no identified antigens. Study-wide results and limits: Tumor mutation count correlated with how many alpha and beta TCRs expanded intratumorally.

TCRdb redid the calling of the 5' RACE reads with MiXCR, one entry per CDR3 protein. The table shows a few thousand distinct CDR3 sequences, with around 6.1% occurring only once. Sequences were derived from lung tumor tissue, sampled at surgery. All receptors derive from a male donor with early-stage non-small cell lung cancer.

By share of the sample, this clonotype is medium-sized. V and J are TRBV10-2 and TRBJ1-1, with D possibly TRBD1 on 6 matching bases. This CDR3 spans 14 amino acids. With 6 bases removed from V and 0 bases from J, the gap between germline ends came to 11 bases. Germline V CDR1 and CDR2: WSHSY, SAAADI. The CDR3 coding sequence is TGCGCCAGCAGGGACAGACTATTGAACACTGAAGCTTTCTTT. It is translated as CASRDRLLNTEAFF.

This clonotype was seen at least ten times. The chain carries TRBV30 and TRBJ2-7, with a weak D call TRBD2 (5 bases). Germline V CDR1 and CDR2: GTSNPN, SVGIG (reference sequence). This CDR3 is built from 13 residues. Trimming removed 5 bases at V and 0 bases at J, with 11 bases between. CDR3 sequence: CAWVTGNSYEQYF. The CDR3 bases are TGTGCCTGGGTCACCGGGAACTCCTACGAGCAGTACTTC.

By its share, this clonotype is medium-sized. The genes are TRBV29-1 and TRBJ2-3, with D tentatively TRBD2 (5 bases). Trimming took 3 bases from V and 2 from J, leaving 12 bases between them. The CDR3 loop spans 14 amino acids. Germline V gives CDR1 SQVTM, CDR2 ANQGSEA. The CDR3 bases are TGCAGCGTTGAGGAAGCGGTTCACACAGATACGCAGTATTTT. Residues: CSVEEAVHTDTQYF.

The gene calls are TRBV29-1 and TRBJ2-3, with no clear D. V was shortened by 8 bases and J by 4 bases, with 22 bases between the two germline ends. The V gene's germline CDR1 is SQVTM and CDR2 ANQGSEA. This CDR3 region has 15 residues. The CDR3 sequence: CSSSGTSGEADTQYF. In DNA, the CDR3 is TGCAGCTCCTCGGGCACATCGGGTGAGGCAGATACGCAGTATTTT.

This clonotype was seen at least ten times. The chain recombines TRBV21-1 with TRBJ1-3. TRBV21-1 is described as a pseudogene. The CDR3 contains 12 residues. The DNA of the CDR3 is TGTGCCAGCAGCATCGGAGCAAACACCATATATTTT. It specifies CASSIGANTIYF.

Judged by abundance, this clonotype is medium-sized (0.01 to 0.1%). This chain uses TRBV27 with TRBJ1-4, with TRBD1 matching 10 bases. The V segment lost 6 bases and the J segment 11 bases; nucleotides outside the gene matches: 9. Germline CDR1 MNHEY, CDR2 SMNVEV (reference sequence). The CDR3 runs to 14 residues. CDR3 DNA sequence: TGTGCCAGCAGCCCCGGGACAGGGGCCTCGAAACTGTTTTTT. This codes for CASSPGTGASKLFF.

This clonotype was detected ten times or more. The chain recombines TRBV28 with TRBJ2-7; D is uncertain. The germline gives CDR1 MDHEN, CDR2 SYDVKM. Trimming cost V 2 bases and J 4 bases, with 15 bases left between them. The CDR3 is made up of 15 amino acids. CDR3 residues: CASSLNALTGYEQYF. CDR3 nucleotides: TGTGCCAGCAGTTTAAACGCCCTCACGGGTTACGAGCAGTACTTC.

In this sample, this clonotype is medium-sized (0.01 to 0.1%). The chain couples TRBV6-1 to TRBJ2-7; D gene uncertain. The V gene lost 1 base and the J gene lost 5 bases, with 9 bases spanning the gap. Germline V gene data show CDR1 as MNHNS and CDR2 as SASEGT. The CDR3 runs 13 residues. The CDR3, as DNA: TGTGCCAGCAGTGAAGTCCCCCGGGACGAGCAGTACTTC. The encoded protein is CASSEVPRDEQYF.

By sample share, this clonotype is medium-sized. The CDR3 sequence is CASSYSTRGTQYF. DNA of the CDR3: TGTGCCAGCAGTTACTCGACTAGAGGGACCCAGTACTTC. The chain has TRBV6-5 and TRBJ2-5, with a tentative D call TRBD2 (6 bases). The CDR3 extends over 13 amino acids. From germline, CDR1 is MNHEY and CDR2 SVGAGI. Between the trimmed V and J ends, which lost 0 bases and 7 bases, there was a span of 9 bases.

This clonotype showed up many times. The gene calls are TRBV11-3 and TRBJ2-3, with no clear D. The CDR3 sequence is 13 residues long. Trimming removed 3 bases at V and 5 bases at J, with 9 bases between. The V gene's germline CDR1 is SGHNT and CDR2 YENEEA. The CDR3, as DNA: TGTGCCAGCAGCTTGAACCAGCTAGATACGCAGTATTTT. It yields the protein CASSLNQLDTQYF.

This clonotype was observed a handful of times. This sequence joins TRBV20-1 and TRBJ2-5; the D is unclear. Germline loops: CDR1 DFQATT, CDR2 SNEGSKA (reference sequence). This CDR3 contains 13 residues. V was shortened by 3 bases and J by 2 bases, with 10 bases between the two germline ends. The CDR3 protein is CSASGLLQETQYF. CDR3 sequence (DNA): TGCAGTGCTAGCGGGCTATTACAAGAGACCCAGTACTTC.

In this sample, this clonotype is medium-sized. The V call is TRBV2, the J call TRBJ2-2, with D uncertain. The germline CDR1 and CDR2 sequences are SNHLY and FYNNEI. The CDR3 runs 11 residues. The V end lost 7 bases, the J end lost 5 bases, and 5 bases lay between the germline ends. DNA of the CDR3: TGTGCCAGCACCCGGACCGGGGAGCTGTTTTTT. It yields the protein CASTRTGELFF.

This clonotype was detected only a few times. The CDR3 nucleotides read TGTGCCAGCAGCCAACTAACCGGGACTTCTGGAAACACCATATATTTT. It codes for CASSQLTGTSGNTIYF. This chain uses TRBV3-1 with TRBJ1-3; TRBD1 might be the D (5 bases). CDR1 and CDR2 (germline): LGHDT, YNNKEL (reference sequence). The CDR3 has 16 amino acids. Trimming removed 2 bases at V and 1 base at J, with 12 bases between.

This clonotype was observed at least ten times. The chain couples TRBV27 to TRBJ1-6; no reliable D call. This CDR3 contains 15 residues. The germline V gene encodes CDR1 MNHEY and CDR2 SMNVEV (reference sequence). The ends were cut back, 9 bases at V and 5 bases at J, with 17 bases in the middle. This chain's CDR3 is CASSSRVANNSPLHF. CDR3 coding DNA: TGTGCCAGTTCTTCCCGGGTAGCCAATAATTCACCCCTCCACTTT.

This clonotype was counted ten times or more. The chain combines TRBV30 with TRBJ1-2; D is unresolved. Germline CDR1 is GTSNPN and CDR2 is SVGIG (reference sequence). This CDR3 is 14 amino acids long. V dropped 0 bases and J dropped 8 bases, with 16 bases sitting between them. The CDR3 nucleotides read TGTGCCTGGAGTGTAAGCCCACGCTCTAAAGGCTACACCTTC. Translating gives CAWSVSPRSKGYTF.

At least ten counts were recorded for this clonotype. The chain uses TRBV19 and TRBJ2-2, with TRBD2 matching over 13 bases. CDR3 length equals 21 residues. J gave up 5 bases and V 6 bases, and 21 bases lay outside the gene matches. Germline V lookup: CDR1 LNHDA, CDR2 SQIVND (reference sequence). The CDR3: CASSHSRATSGRARGTGELFF. The CDR3 DNA sequence: TGTGCCAGTAGCCACTCAAGGGCAACTAGCGGGAGGGCGAGAGGGACCGGGGAGCTGTTTTTT. Combining the CDR3 with reference TRBV19 and TRBJ2-2 gives the whole variable domain DGGITQSPKYLFRKEGQNVTLSCEQNLNHDAMYWYRQDPGQGLRLIYYSQIVNDFQKGDIAEGYSVSREKKESFPLTVTSAQKNPTAFYLCASSHSRATSGRARGTGELFFGEGSRLTVL.

Many counts were recorded for this clonotype. J is TRBJ2-3 and V is TRBV10-3, with 10 bases aligning to TRBD2. Unmatched junction bases numbered 2, after V lost 10 bases and J lost 1 base. Germline loops: CDR1 ENHRY, CDR2 SYGVKD. The CDR3 sequence is 13 residues long. CDR3: CATGTSGTDTQYF. The CDR3 DNA is TGTGCCACCGGGACTAGCGGCACAGATACGCAGTATTTT.

At least ten counts were recorded for this clonotype. The chain combines TRBV20-1 with TRBJ2-3; 9 bases are shared with TRBD2. Germline V gene sequence: CDR1 DFQATT, CDR2 SNEGSKA (reference sequence). The length of the CDR3 is 14 residues. The V segment lost 6 bases and the J segment 4 bases; nucleotides outside the gene matches: 8. The CDR3 bases are TGCAGTGCCCAGACTAGCGGAGGCGCAGATACGCAGTATTTT. Its translation is CSAQTSGGADTQYF.

V usage is TRBV2 and J usage is TRBJ2-7; D is possibly TRBD2 (5 bases). The CDR3 contains 16 residues. Germline-derived CDR1 and CDR2 are SNHLY and FYNNEI. V was shortened by 5 bases and J by 2 bases, with 19 bases between the two germline ends. The CDR3 DNA is TGTGCCAGCAGTTCTCCGACGGAGGATAATCCCTACGAGCAGTACGTC. Amino acids: CASSSPTEDNPYEQYV.

By sample fraction, this clonotype is medium-sized. The chain links TRBV29-1 to TRBJ1-2; D is perhaps TRBD1 (6 bases). Germline V gives CDR1 SQVTM, CDR2 ANQGSEA. This CDR3 has 14 amino acids. The germline V and J ends were trimmed by 3 bases and 4 bases, with 15 bases remaining between them. Here the CDR3 reads CSVDGRGGGYGYTF. Written as DNA, the CDR3 is TGCAGCGTTGATGGTCGGGGAGGGGGCTATGGCTACACCTTC.

This clonotype was recorded many times. V is TRBV4-1 and J is TRBJ2-3; perhaps TRBD1 as D (5 bases). CDR1 is MGHRA and CDR2 is YSYEKL in the germline V gene. V lost 5 bases, J lost 2 bases, and 11 bases lay in between. CDR3 size: 14 residues. CDR3 sequence (DNA): TGCGCCAGCAGCTACCGACAGAACACAGATACGCAGTATTTT. Encoded protein: CASSYRQNTDTQYF.

In its sample, this clonotype ranks as medium-sized. The chain links TRBV5-6 to TRBJ1-2; TRBD1 might be the D (5 bases). Germline V gene lookup returns CDR1 SGHDT and CDR2 YYEEEE. CDR3 size: 14 residues. The V and J ends lost 2 bases and 1 base respectively, with 9 bases between them. The CDR3 here is CASSLRQLNYGYTF. The CDR3 bases are TGTGCCAGCAGCTTAAGACAGCTTAACTATGGCTACACCTTC.